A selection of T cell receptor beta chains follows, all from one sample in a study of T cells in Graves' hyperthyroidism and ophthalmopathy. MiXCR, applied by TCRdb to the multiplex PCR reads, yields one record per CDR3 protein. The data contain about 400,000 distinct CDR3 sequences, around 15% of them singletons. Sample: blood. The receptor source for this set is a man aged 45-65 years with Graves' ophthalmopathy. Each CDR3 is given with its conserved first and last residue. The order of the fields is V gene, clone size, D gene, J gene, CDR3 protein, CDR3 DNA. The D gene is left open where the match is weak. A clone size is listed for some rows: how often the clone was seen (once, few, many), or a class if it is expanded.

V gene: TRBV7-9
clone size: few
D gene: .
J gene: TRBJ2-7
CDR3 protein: CASSLSGRNDEQYF
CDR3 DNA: TGTGCCAGCAGCTTATCCGGGAGAAACGACGAGCAGTACTTC

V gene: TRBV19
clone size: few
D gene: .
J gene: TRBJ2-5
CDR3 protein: CASSIGVWGPQETQYF
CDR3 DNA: TGTGCCAGTAGTATAGGGGTGTGGGGCCCCCAAGAGACCCAGTACTTC

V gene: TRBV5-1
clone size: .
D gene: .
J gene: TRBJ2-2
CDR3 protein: CASTFTLTGELFF
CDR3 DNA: TGCGCCAGCACCTTCACCCTAACCGGGGAGCTGTTTTTT

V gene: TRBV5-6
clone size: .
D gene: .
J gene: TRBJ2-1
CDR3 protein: CASSLAASPGFF
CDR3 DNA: TGTGCCAGCAGCTTGGCCGCATCCCCGGGGTTCTTC

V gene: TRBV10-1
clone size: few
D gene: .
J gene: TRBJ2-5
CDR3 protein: CASSEWGYQETQYF
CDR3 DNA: TGCGCCAGCAGTGAGTGGGGGTACCAAGAGACCCAGTACTTC

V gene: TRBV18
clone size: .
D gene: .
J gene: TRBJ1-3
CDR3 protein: CASSHAEAGNTIYF
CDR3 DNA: TGTGCCAGCTCGCATGCTGAGGCCGGAAACACCATATATTTT

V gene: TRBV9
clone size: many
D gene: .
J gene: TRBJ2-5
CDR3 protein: CASSVAETQYF
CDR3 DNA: TGTGCCAGCAGCGTAGCAGAGACCCAGTACTTC

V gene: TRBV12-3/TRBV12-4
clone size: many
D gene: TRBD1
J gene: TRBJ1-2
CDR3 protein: CASSLASAGGVFGYTF
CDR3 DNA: TGTGCCAGCAGTTTAGCATCCGCAGGGGGCGTGTTTGGCTACACCTTC

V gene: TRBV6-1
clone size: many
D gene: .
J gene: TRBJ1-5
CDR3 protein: CASSEARAGNSNQPQHF
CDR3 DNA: TGTGCCAGCAGTGAAGCTAGGGCAGGGAATAGCAATCAGCCCCAGCATTTT

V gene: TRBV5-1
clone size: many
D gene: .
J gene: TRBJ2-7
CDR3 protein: CASSLSNQKFEQYF
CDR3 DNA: TGCGCCAGCAGCTTGAGCAACCAGAAATTCGAGCAGTACTTC

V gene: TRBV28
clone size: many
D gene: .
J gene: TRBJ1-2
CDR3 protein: CASSENTGRLYGYTF
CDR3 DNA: TGTGCCAGCAGCGAAAACACGGGACGGCTATATGGCTACACCTTC

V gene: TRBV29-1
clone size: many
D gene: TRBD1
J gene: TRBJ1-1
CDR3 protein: CSVDGTGLNTEAFF
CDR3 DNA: TGCAGCGTTGACGGGACAGGATTGAACACTGAAGCTTTCTTT

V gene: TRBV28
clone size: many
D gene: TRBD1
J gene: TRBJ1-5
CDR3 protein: CASREGTGQNQPQHF
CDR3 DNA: TGTGCCAGCAGAGAAGGGACAGGGCAGAATCAGCCCCAGCATTTT

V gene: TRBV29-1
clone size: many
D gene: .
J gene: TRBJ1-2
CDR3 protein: CSAQRGRANYGYTF
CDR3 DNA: TGCAGCGCTCAACGAGGGCGGGCTAACTATGGCTACACCTTC

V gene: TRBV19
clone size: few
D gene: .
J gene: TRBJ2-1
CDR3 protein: CASSIRRDYNEQFF
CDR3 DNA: TGTGCCAGTAGTATCAGACGGGACTACAATGAGCAGTTCTTC

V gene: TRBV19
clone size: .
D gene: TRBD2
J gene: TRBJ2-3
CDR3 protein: CASNSGSTDTQYF
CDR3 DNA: TGTGCCAGTAATAGCGGGAGCACAGATACGCAGTATTTT

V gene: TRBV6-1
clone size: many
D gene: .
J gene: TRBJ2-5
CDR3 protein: CASSDWGGETQYF
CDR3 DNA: TGTGCCAGCAGTGACTGGGGCGGAGAGACCCAGTACTTC

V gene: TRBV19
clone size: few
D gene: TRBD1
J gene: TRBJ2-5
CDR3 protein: CASGTGPQETQYF
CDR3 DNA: TGTGCCAGTGGGACAGGGCCTCAAGAGACCCAGTACTTC

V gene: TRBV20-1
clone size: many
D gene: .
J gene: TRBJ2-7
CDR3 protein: CSASVVGAPPYYKQYF
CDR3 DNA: TGCAGTGCTAGTGTCGTGGGAGCGCCGCCTTACTACAAGCAGTACTTC

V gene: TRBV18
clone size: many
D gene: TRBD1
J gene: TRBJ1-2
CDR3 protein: CASSPGTEAYGYTF
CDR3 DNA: TGTGCCAGCTCACCAGGGACAGAAGCCTATGGCTACACCTTC

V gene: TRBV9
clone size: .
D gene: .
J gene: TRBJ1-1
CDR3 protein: CASSVGVEAFF
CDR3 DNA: TGTGCCAGCAGCGTAGGGGTAGAAGCTTTCTTT

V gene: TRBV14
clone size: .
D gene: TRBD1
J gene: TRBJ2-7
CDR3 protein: CASSQRTGGRGEQYF
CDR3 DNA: TGTGCCAGCAGCCAACGGACAGGGGGCAGGGGCGAGCAGTACTTC

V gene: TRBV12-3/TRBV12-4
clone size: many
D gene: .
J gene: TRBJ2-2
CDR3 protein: CASLGKGTNTGELFF
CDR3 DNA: TGTGCCAGTCTAGGGAAGGGGACGAACACCGGGGAGCTGTTTTTT

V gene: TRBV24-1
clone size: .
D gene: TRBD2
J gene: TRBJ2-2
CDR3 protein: CATSDSRLAENTGELFF
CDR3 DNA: TGTGCCACCAGTGATAGCAGACTAGCGGAGAACACCGGGGAGCTGTTTTTT

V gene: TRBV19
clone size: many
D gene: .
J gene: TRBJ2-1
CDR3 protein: CASSLPGDEQFF
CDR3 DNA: TGTGCCAGTAGCCTCCCAGGGGATGAGCAGTTCTTC

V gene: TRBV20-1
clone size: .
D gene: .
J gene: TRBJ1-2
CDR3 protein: CSARPVHHSPGEEGYTF
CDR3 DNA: TGCAGTGCTAGACCCGTACATCACAGTCCAGGGGAGGAGGGCTACACCTTC

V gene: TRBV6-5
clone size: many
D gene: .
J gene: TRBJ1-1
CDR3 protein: CASSYEKRTEAFF
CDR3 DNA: TGTGCCAGCAGTTACGAGAAGAGGACTGAAGCTTTCTTT

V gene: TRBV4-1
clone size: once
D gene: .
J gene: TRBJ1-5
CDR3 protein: CASSRSEAEYQPQHF
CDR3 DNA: TGCGCCAGCAGCCGTTCGGAGGCGGAATACCAGCCCCAGCATTTT

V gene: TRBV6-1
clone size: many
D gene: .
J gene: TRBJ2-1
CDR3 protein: CASSLRAGGVSYNEQFF
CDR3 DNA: TGTGCCAGCAGCCTCCGGGCGGGCGGAGTCTCCTACAATGAGCAGTTCTTC

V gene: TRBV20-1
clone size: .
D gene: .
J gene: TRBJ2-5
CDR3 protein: CSAFNLGSYQETQYF
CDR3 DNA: TGCAGTGCTTTCAACCTAGGATCATACCAAGAGACCCAGTACTTC

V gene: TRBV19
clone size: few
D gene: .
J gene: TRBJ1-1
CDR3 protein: CASSTSTRSNTEAFF
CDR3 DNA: TGTGCCAGTAGTACGTCGACAAGATCCAACACTGAAGCTTTCTTT

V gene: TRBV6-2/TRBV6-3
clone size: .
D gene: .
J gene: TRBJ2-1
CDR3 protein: CASSLGVIGEQFF
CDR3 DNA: TGTGCCAGCAGCCTGGGAGTAATTGGGGAGCAGTTCTTC

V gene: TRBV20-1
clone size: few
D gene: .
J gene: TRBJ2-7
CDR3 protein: CSARDLGSVYEQYF
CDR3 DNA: TGCAGTGCTAGAGATCTTGGTAGCGTCTACGAGCAGTACTTC

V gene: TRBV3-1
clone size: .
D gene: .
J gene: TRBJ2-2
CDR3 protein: CASSQGGISPSGGELFF
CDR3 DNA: TGTGCCAGCAGCCAAGGCGGGATCTCCCCTTCCGGCGGGGAGCTGTTTTTT

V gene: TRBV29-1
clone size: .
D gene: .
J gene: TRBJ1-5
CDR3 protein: CSVVDTVGGQPQHF
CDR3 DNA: TGCAGCGTTGTGGACACCGTTGGTGGTCAGCCCCAGCATTTT

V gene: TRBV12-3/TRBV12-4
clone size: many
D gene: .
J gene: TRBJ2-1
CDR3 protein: CASSETSPYNEQFF
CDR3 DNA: TGTGCCAGCAGCGAGACTAGTCCCTACAATGAGCAGTTCTTC

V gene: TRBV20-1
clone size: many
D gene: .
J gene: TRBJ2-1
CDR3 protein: CSALRTPKEQFF
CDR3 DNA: TGCAGTGCCCTCCGAACCCCGAAGGAGCAGTTCTTC

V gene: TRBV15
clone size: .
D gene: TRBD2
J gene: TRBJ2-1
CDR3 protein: CATGTPGGIYNEQFF
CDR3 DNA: TGTGCCACCGGTACGCCGGGAGGTATATACAATGAGCAGTTCTTC

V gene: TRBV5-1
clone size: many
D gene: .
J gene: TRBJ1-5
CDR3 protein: CASSLNGNSNQPQHF
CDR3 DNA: TGCGCCAGCAGCTTGAACGGTAATAGCAATCAGCCCCAGCATTTT

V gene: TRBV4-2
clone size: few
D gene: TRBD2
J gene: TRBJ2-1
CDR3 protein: CASSQANSGPNEQFF
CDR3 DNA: TGTGCCAGCAGCCAAGCAAATAGCGGGCCCAATGAGCAGTTCTTC